This TCR beta chain is from a study of blood T cell repertoires in COVID-19. Germline CDR1 SGHNT, CDR2 YYREEE (reference sequence). The CDR3 is 16 residues long. V shed 3 bases, J shed 3 bases, and the junction held 5 bases outside the gene matches. Here immunoSEQ multiplex PCR was the method, and the copy in TCRdb shows in-frame clones only, minus some. The sample yields about 290,000 clones, roughly 90% seen once. This clonotype was obtained from a woman aged 40 to 50 who had recovered from COVID-19. The chain joins TRBV5-4 to TRBJ1-6; 8 bases match TRBD1. The specimen was PBMCs or T cells enriched from blood (not recorded which). CDR3 coding DNA: TGTGCCAGCAGCTCCCAGGGGGCAGGCTATAATTCACCCCTCCACTTT. It translates to CASSSQGAGYNSPLHF.